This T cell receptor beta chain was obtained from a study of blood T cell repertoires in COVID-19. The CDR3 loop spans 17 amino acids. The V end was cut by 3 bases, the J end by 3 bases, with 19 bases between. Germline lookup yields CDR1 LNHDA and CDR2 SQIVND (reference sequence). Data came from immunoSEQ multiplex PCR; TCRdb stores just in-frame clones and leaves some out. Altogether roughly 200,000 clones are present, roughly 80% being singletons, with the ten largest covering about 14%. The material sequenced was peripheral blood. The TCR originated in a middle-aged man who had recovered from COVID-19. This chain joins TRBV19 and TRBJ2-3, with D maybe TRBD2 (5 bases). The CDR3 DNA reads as TGTGCCAGTAGTATCTCCCCTCCGGGATCGGAGACAGATACGCAGTATTTT. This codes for CASSISPPGSETDTQYF.